This T cell receptor (beta chain) derives from a study of response to subunit inactivated influenza vaccine. The CDR3 covers 18 residues. With 5 bases clipped from V and 2 bases from J, the junction kept 12 bases outside the gene matches. CDR1 and CDR2 from the germline V gene are SGHAT and FQNNGV. Study observations and caveats: Authors suggested each seasonal flu vaccination may recruit only limited numbers of new T cells.

TCRdb ran MiXCR on the RT-PCR reads and lists one entry per CDR3 protein. The sample shows 550,000 to 800,000 distinct CDR3 sequences, 15% to 19% of them seen only once. The table lists this clonotype with a few counts. Its specificity is not known. The sequenced sample was PBMCs from blood, obtained 11 to 12 days after vaccination. The rearrangement joins TRBV11-2 to TRBJ2-1, with TRBD2 matching over 10 bases. The clonotype comes from a middle-aged man who received an inactivated influenza vaccine. The CDR3 region is CASSPPSVAGGTYNEQFF. DNA of the CDR3: TGTGCCAGCAGCCCCCCAAGCGTAGCGGGAGGCACCTACAATGAGCAGTTCTTC.